Below, 31 T cell receptor beta chains from the same sample are listed, as sequenced in a study of blood T cell repertoires in COVID-19. Sequencing used immunoSEQ multiplex PCR; TCRdb keeps in-frame clones, though not all of them. The table records fewer than 180,000 clones, around 87% of them present only once. Sequencing was performed on peripheral blood. These receptors were collected from a woman in her sixties with active or convalescent COVID-19.

The gene calls are TRBV4-3 and TRBJ1-2; no clear D. V was trimmed by 1 base and J by 3 bases, leaving 12 bases between them. Germline loops: CDR1 LGHNA, CDR2 YSLEER. The CDR3 sequence is 15 residues long. This CDR3 reads CASSQVGGSDYGYTF. The CDR3 bases are TGCGCCAGCAGCCAAGTAGGCGGAAGCGACTATGGCTACACCTTC.

The genes are TRBV12-5 and TRBJ1-4; unclear D gene. In germline, CDR1 is LGHNT, CDR2 FRNRAP. This CDR3 contains 16 residues. V lost 0 bases and J 4 bases, leaving 12 bases between the germline ends. DNA for the CDR3: TGTGCTAGTGGTTTGGTAGAGGCGGCGAATAATGAAAAACTGTTTTTT. Protein: CASGLVEAANNEKLFF.

This chain connects TRBV9 to TRBJ2-7, with D perhaps TRBD2 (6 bases). The germline V gene has CDR1 SGDLS and CDR2 YYNGEE. This CDR3 comprises 16 residues. Trimming took 0 bases from V and 5 from J, leaving 18 bases between them. CDR3 bases: TGTGCCAGCAGCGTAGGAGTGCTGACTAGTATCCACGAGCAGTACTTC. It codes for CASSVGVLTSIHEQYF.

This clone appeared once. The V gene is TRBV25-1, the J gene TRBJ1-2, with TRBD1 matching over 7 bases. Germline trimming cut 5 bases from V and 3 bases from J; bases unmatched to any gene: 9. Germline CDR1 reads MGHDK; CDR2 reads SYGVNS. This CDR3 has 15 amino acids. In DNA, the CDR3 is TGTGCCAGCAGTCTATCGGGACAGCCTTACTATGGCTACACCTTC. Protein product: CASSLSGQPYYGYTF.

V is TRBV7-8 and J is TRBJ2-5, with TRBD2 matching over 12 bases. CDR3 length: 15 amino acids. V lost 5 bases and J lost 7; bases outside the gene matches: 8. CDR1 SGHVS and CDR2 FQNEAQ come from the germline V gene. Here the CDR3 reads CASSLEGLAGATQYF. DNA for the CDR3: TGTGCCAGCAGCCTGGAGGGACTAGCGGGTGCGACCCAGTACTTC.

The V gene is TRBV10-3, the J gene TRBJ1-6, with a tentative D call TRBD1 (5 bases). Trimming took 5 bases from V and 5 from J, leaving 10 bases between them. Germline CDR1 reads ENHRY; CDR2 reads SYGVKD. CDR3 length equals 14 residues. The CDR3 sequence is CAISQGTNNSPLHF. The CDR3 coding sequence is TGTGCCATCAGTCAAGGGACTAATAATTCACCCCTCCACTTT.

The chain joins TRBV5-1 to TRBJ2-2; 7 bases fit TRBD1. The CDR3 runs to 16 residues. Germline assignment: CDR1 SGHRS and CDR2 YFSETQ. Unmatched junction bases numbered 9, after V lost 4 bases and J lost 3 bases. CDR3 loop: CASSPQGGTDTGELFF. In DNA, the CDR3 is TGCGCCAGCAGCCCGCAAGGGGGCACGGACACCGGGGAGCTGTTTTTT. The entire variable domain, with the rest obtained from reference TRBV5-1 and TRBJ2-2, is as follows: KAGVTQTPRYLIKTRGQQVTLSCSPISGHRSVSWYQQTPGQGLQFLFEYFSETQRNKGNFPGRFSGRQFSNSRSEMNVSTLELGDSALYLCASSPQGGTDTGELFFGEGSRLTVL.

This clone was seen only a few times. J is TRBJ2-2 and V is TRBV4-3; 7 nucleotides line up with TRBD1. This CDR3 comprises 15 residues. CDR1 and CDR2 (germline): LGHNA, YSLEER. The ends lost 6 bases at V and 2 bases at J; junction bases unmatched: 6. The CDR3 DNA reads TGCGCCAGCAGTCTAGACAGGGTCAACACCGGGGAGCTGTTTTTT. It encodes CASSLDRVNTGELFF.

V gene TRBV2 combines with J gene TRBJ1-1; 8 bases match TRBD1. With 8 bases clipped from V and 3 bases from J, the junction kept 5 bases outside the gene matches. CDR1 and CDR2 from the germline V gene are SNHLY and FYNNEI. The CDR3 loop spans 13 amino acids. CDR3 coding DNA: TGTGCCAGCCTCGAGACAGGGGACACTGAAGCTTTCTTT. The encoded protein is CASLETGDTEAFF.

The V and J genes are TRBV28 and TRBJ1-6; D is unclear. Germline V gene data show CDR1 as MDHEN and CDR2 as SYDVKM. Trimming removed 7 bases from V and 10 bases from J, with 17 bases in between. The CDR3 totals 14 residues. The CDR3, as DNA: TGTGCCAGCAATTTCCTCGGGAGGGAATCACCCCTCCACTTT. Translation gives CASNFLGRESPLHF. Full variable domain (remainder filled in from reference TRBV28 and TRBJ1-6): DVKVTQSSRYLVKRTGEKVFLECVQDMDHENMFWYRQDPGLGLRLIYFSYDVKMKEKGDIPEGYSVSREKKERFSLILESASTNQTSMYLCASNFLGRESPLHFGNGTRLTVT.

V is TRBV7-6 and J is TRBJ2-3; TRBD1 matches 7 bases. J gave up 1 base and V 5 bases, and 6 bases lay outside the gene matches. Looked up from germline, CDR1 is SGHVS and CDR2 is FNYEAQ. This CDR3 is built from 15 residues. The CDR3 spells CASSPQGVGTDTQYF. The CDR3 nucleotides read TGTGCCAGCAGCCCCCAGGGGGTGGGCACAGATACGCAGTATTTT. Combining the CDR3 with reference TRBV7-6 and TRBJ2-3 gives the whole variable domain GAGVSQSPRYKVTKRGQDVALRCDPISGHVSLYWYRQALGQGPEFLTYFNYEAQQDKSGLPNDRFSAERPEGSISTLTIQRTEQRDSAMYRCASSPQGVGTDTQYFGPGTRLTVL.

V gene TRBV6-5 combines with J gene TRBJ1-1, with D hard to call. Trimming pared 6 bases from V and 0 bases from J, leaving 8 bases between. Per the germline V gene, CDR1 is MNHEY and CDR2 is SVGAGI. This CDR3 is 13 amino acids long. The CDR3 spells CASSGTLNTEAFF. The CDR3 bases are TGTGCCAGCAGCGGTACTCTGAACACTGAAGCTTTCTTT.

The chain uses TRBV29-1 and TRBJ2-2; D unresolved. From germline, CDR1 is SQVTM and CDR2 ANQGSEA. Between the trimmed V and J ends, which lost 8 bases and 0 bases, there was a span of 13 bases. The CDR3 has 14 amino acids. This chain's CDR3 is CSTRDATNTGELFF. The CDR3 nucleotides read TGCAGCACCCGAGATGCGACGAACACCGGGGAGCTGTTTTTT.

The rearrangement joins TRBV6-6 to TRBJ2-3; D call uncertain. CDR3 length: 13 residues. With 6 bases removed from V and 1 base from J, the gap between germline ends came to 8 bases. CDR1 MNHNY and CDR2 SVGAGI come from the germline V gene (reference sequence). CDR3 bases: TGTGCCAGCAGCCATCAGGGCACAGATACGCAGTATTTT. Its protein product is CASSHQGTDTQYF.

The rearrangement links TRBV12-5 to TRBJ1-1; no clear D gene. Germline V gene data show CDR1 as LGHNT and CDR2 as FRNRAP. V gave up 0 bases and J gave up 3 bases, with 5 bases separating them. This CDR3 is built from 13 residues. The CDR3 bases are TGTGCTAGTGGTTTGGTACTAGACACTGAAGCTTTCTTT. Protein product: CASGLVLDTEAFF.

The chain links TRBV3-1 (or the pseudogene TRBV3-2) to TRBJ1-2, with TRBD1 matching over 7 bases. Trimming took 0 bases from V and 5 from J; bases not matched to a gene: 0. The length of the CDR3 is 13 residues. From germline, CDR1 is LGHDT and CDR2 YNNKEL (reference sequence). The CDR3 bases are TGTGCCAGCAGCCAAGAGACAGGGTATGGCTACACCTTC. Its translation: CASSQETGYGYTF.

This clone was seen more than once but under ten times. This sequence joins TRBV7-9 and TRBJ2-5, with unresolved D. Trimming removed 7 bases at V and 0 bases at J, with 9 bases between. The CDR3 covers 13 residues. Germline values: CDR1 SEHNR, CDR2 FQNEAQ (reference sequence). The CDR3 DNA is TGTGCCAGCACCCCCGGGTACCAAGAGACCCAGTACTTC. This codes for CASTPGYQETQYF.

The chain recombines TRBV11-2 with TRBJ1-2, with D possibly being TRBD1 (6 bases). The V gene lost 2 bases and the J gene lost 2 bases, with 12 bases spanning the gap. Per germline, CDR1 SGHAT and CDR2 FQNNGV. This CDR3 region has 15 residues. This chain's CDR3 is CASSLYSGGNYGYTF. CDR3 in DNA: TGTGCCAGCAGCTTATATAGCGGGGGCAACTATGGCTACACCTTC.

Turning to this clone: The germline gene is not matched at one end of the junction; a read error may be the cause. V gene TRBV2 combines with J gene TRBJ1-2, with 7 bases that match TRBD1. Looked up from germline, CDR1 is SNHLY and CDR2 is FYNNEI. The CDR3 has 13 residues. CDR3 sequence (DNA): TGTGCCAGCGGTGACAGGGCGGACTATGGCTACACCTTC. Protein: CASGDRADYGYTF.

This rearrangement joins TRBV12-5 to TRBJ2-3, with 8 bases fitting TRBD1. Germline CDR1 and CDR2: LGHNT and FRNRAP. The CDR3 spans 15 residues. The J segment lost 6 bases and the V segment lost 5 bases, leaving 10 bases of the junction unmatched. CDR3 in amino acids: CASGPGQGDIDTQYF. CDR3 nucleotides: TGTGCTAGTGGTCCAGGACAGGGTGACATTGATACGCAGTATTTT.

The chain is built from TRBV12-3 or TRBV12-4 and TRBJ2-5, with TRBD2 matching over 7 bases. The V gene end was trimmed by 4 bases and the J gene end by 4 bases; junction bases not matched to a gene: 3. The CDR3 consists of 13 residues. The CDR3 DNA reads as TGTGCCAGCAGTTGGACGGGGGGAGAGACCCAGTACTTC. This gives the protein CASSWTGGETQYF.

The genes are TRBV5-4 and TRBJ2-1; 7 bases are a match to TRBD1. J was trimmed by 7 bases and V by 6 bases; bases with no gene match: 7. In germline, CDR1 is SGHNT, CDR2 YYREEE (reference sequence). The length of the CDR3 is 13 residues. CDR3: CASNPRGSNEQFF. The CDR3 nucleotides are TGTGCCAGCAACCCCAGGGGGTCGAATGAGCAGTTCTTC.

The chain joins TRBV30 to TRBJ1-6, with D possibly matching TRBD1 (6 bases). Germline-derived CDR1 and CDR2 are GTSNPN and SVGIG (reference sequence). Trimming cost V 5 bases and J 9 bases, with 20 bases left between them. The CDR3 covers 15 residues. Written as DNA, the CDR3 is TGTGCCTGGTCATCAGGGGAGGGAGCGACTTCACCCCTCCACTTT. This codes for CAWSSGEGATSPLHF.

Remarks on this clone: Other DNA sequences within the sample encode an identical CDR3. The CDR3 loop is CASSRDRGEKLFF. The CDR3 DNA reads TGTGCCAGTAGTCGGGACAGGGGTGAAAAACTGTTTTTT. The chain recombines TRBV19 with TRBJ1-4; TRBD1 matches 10 bases. V dropped 5 bases and J dropped 7; count of bases not matched to a gene: 1. Germline V gene sequence: CDR1 LNHDA, CDR2 SQIVND (reference sequence). CDR3 length equals 13 residues.

J is TRBJ1-1 and V is TRBV14; a possible D gene is TRBD1 (6 bases). CDR3 length equals 14 residues. The V end was cut by 4 bases, the J end by 8 bases, with 17 bases between. CDR1 SGHDN and CDR2 FVKESK come from the germline V gene. CDR3 sequence (DNA): TGTGCCAGCAGCCGTGGACAGACCGGCCGGGAAGCTTTCTTT. Residues: CASSRGQTGREAFF.

V usage is TRBV7-8 and J usage is TRBJ1-2; D may be TRBD1 (6 bases). This CDR3 comprises 16 residues. Germline V gene data show CDR1 as SGHVS and CDR2 as FQNEAQ. Trimming stripped 5 bases from V and 7 bases from J, with 23 bases between. CDR3 in amino acids: CASSTTRGGRSSGYTF. The CDR3 coding sequence is TGTGCCAGCAGCACCACTCGGGGGGGCAGATCTAGTGGCTACACCTTC. Complete variable domain (other parts from reference TRBV7-8 and TRBJ1-2): GAGVSQSPRYKVAKRGQDVALRCDPISGHVSLFWYQQALGQGPEFLTYFQNEAQLDKSGLPSDRFFAERPEGSVSTLKIQRTQQEDSAVYLCASSTTRGGRSSGYTFGSGTRLTVV.

The V and J genes are TRBV19 and TRBJ1-6, with 9 bases lining up with TRBD1. The germline V gene encodes CDR1 LNHDA and CDR2 SQIVND (reference sequence). The CDR3 totals 14 residues. V shed 6 bases and J 9 bases; nucleotides not matched to a gene: 6. In DNA, the CDR3 is TGTGCCAGTAGCCTCGGGACAGGGTCTTCACCCCTCCACTTT. Translation: CASSLGTGSSPLHF.

J is TRBJ1-5 and V is TRBV4-1, with 10 bases lining up with TRBD1. The CDR3 extends over 15 amino acids. Germline values: CDR1 MGHRA, CDR2 YSYEKL. The trim removed 4 bases at V and 2 bases at J, leaving 2 bases unmatched. The CDR3 nucleotides are TGCGCCAGCAGCCCCGGGACAGGGGGCAATCAGCCCCAGCATTTT. This gives the protein CASSPGTGGNQPQHF.

The chain employs TRBV15 and TRBJ1-1; the D is unclear. Germline loops: CDR1 LNHNV, CDR2 YYDKDF (reference sequence). The V gene lost 2 bases and the J gene lost 4 bases, with 11 bases spanning the gap. CDR3 length: 14 residues. CDR3 nucleotides: TGTGCCACCAGCAGACGGATGGGCAGCACTGAAGCTTTCTTT. Translation: CATSRRMGSTEAFF.

The chain recombines TRBV2 with TRBJ1-1, with TRBD1 matching over 7 bases. Germline CDR1 reads SNHLY; CDR2 reads FYNNEI. The CDR3 loop spans 14 amino acids. Germline trimming cut 4 bases from V and 6 bases from J; bases unmatched to any gene: 8. The DNA of the CDR3 is TGTGCCAGCAGTGCTACAGGGGTCGGGGCTGAAGCTTTCTTT. It specifies CASSATGVGAEAFF.

Details on this clone: The same CDR3 arises from other DNA sequences in this sample as well. J is TRBJ1-3 and V is TRBV12-3 or TRBV12-4, with 7 bases identical to TRBD1. Trimming cost V 5 bases and J 4 bases; bases outside gene matches: 2. CDR3 length equals 13 residues. Here the CDR3 reads CASSLGQGNTIYF. Written as DNA, the CDR3 is TGTGCCAGCAGTCTGGGACAGGGAAACACCATATATTTT.